These T cell receptor beta chains were read from a single sample in a study of blood T cell repertoires in COVID-19. Produced via immunoSEQ multiplex PCR; TCRdb's table is partial and in-frame only. The sample lists about 95,000 clones, over 70% seen once, with 25% in the top ten. Specimen: peripheral blood. Receptors originate from a man older than 75 with active or convalescent COVID-19. Each CDR3 is given with its conserved first and last residue. The order of the fields is clone size, V gene, CDR3 protein. The size entry is marked missing in some rows and otherwise reads once, few, many or a size class.

- TRBV18 CASSPFRDTDGYTF
- TRBV7-9 CASTRGGSTDTQYF
- TRBV6-2/TRBV6-3 CASSLNRDRGYTF
- TRBV4-1 CASSPGGSGELFF
once TRBV7-6 CASSLVPSGTPDTQYF
- TRBV20-1 CSATADWEAFF
once TRBV30 CAWRPGAWGNTIYF
- TRBV20-1 CSASSGGSSSYNEQFF
- TRBV9 CASSETGMGGNTIYF
few TRBV19 CATAMRGRGSTDTQYF
- TRBV29-1 CSVVPTDMNTEAFF
- TRBV5-4 CASSLASGGRNEQYF
- TRBV9 CASSVAITSASKDEQYF
- TRBV30 CAWSPGDTQYF
- TRBV29-1 CSVVVDSGSAGQYF
- TRBV6-5 CASRRGGGDNQPQHF
- TRBV12-5 CASGLGLMGQETQYF
- TRBV5-6 CASRYAQDRDFYGYTF
- TRBV6-5 CASSYVMNTEAFF
- TRBV3-1/TRBV3-2 CASTPSSYTEAFF
- TRBV3-1/TRBV3-2 CASSQAGTGGRDEQFF
once TRBV5-1 CASSLGDSYGYTF
- TRBV9 CASSTQMDTQYF
once TRBV5-1 CASSLDVRGGRGTDTQYF
- TRBV9 CASGRGGADTQYF
- TRBV18 CASSPTTGGNSPLHF
- TRBV5-1 CASSPVGTGGRESYNEQFF
- TRBV18 CASSPGQGWYGYTF
- TRBV11-2 CASSLVPGVNTEAFF
- TRBV19 CASSAQRGRGTDTQYF
once TRBV2 CASSQGHTTNEKLFF
- TRBV28 CASSQSGTEEKLFF
few TRBV7-8 CASSLESAAAPLDQPQHF
- TRBV12-5 CASGLGLGGGTDTQYF
- TRBV7-9 CASSLGGLASEQYF
- TRBV11-1 CASSTRQSEETQYF
- TRBV9 CASSEGVGLHNEQFF
few TRBV9 CASSLTGGYGYTF
- TRBV3-1/TRBV3-2 CASSRNLAGGSNEQFF
- TRBV5-8 CASSLVQIYGYTF
few TRBV7-9 CASSPRTGLVGPTEAFF
few TRBV21-1 CASSNSSGRTGDYGYTF
- TRBV11-2 CASSFAAGGGNNEQFF
- TRBV5-5 CASSPRGLADSYNEQFF
once TRBV11-1 CASSSDRITEAFF
- TRBV4-1 CASSQGLLANYEQYF
- TRBV3-1/TRBV3-2 CASSRVGGATEAFF
few TRBV5-1 CASSLNQGTGNTIYF
- TRBV28 CASSNRVYGYTF